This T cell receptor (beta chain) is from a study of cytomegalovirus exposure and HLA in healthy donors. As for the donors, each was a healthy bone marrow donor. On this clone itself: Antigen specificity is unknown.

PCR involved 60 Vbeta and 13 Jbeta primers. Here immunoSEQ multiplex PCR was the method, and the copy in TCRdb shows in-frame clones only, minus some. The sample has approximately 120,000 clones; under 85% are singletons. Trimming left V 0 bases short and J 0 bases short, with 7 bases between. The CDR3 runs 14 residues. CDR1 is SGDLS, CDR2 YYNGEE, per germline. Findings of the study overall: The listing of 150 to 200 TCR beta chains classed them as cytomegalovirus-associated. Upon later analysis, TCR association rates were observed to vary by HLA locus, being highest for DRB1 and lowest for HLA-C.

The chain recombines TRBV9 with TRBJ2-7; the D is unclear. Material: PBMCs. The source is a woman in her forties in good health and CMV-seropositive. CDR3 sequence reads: CASSVGVSSYEQYF. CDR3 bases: TGTGCCAGCAGCGTAGGCGTCTCCTCCTACGAGCAGTACTTC.